This T cell receptor (beta chain) was recovered during a study of blood T cell repertoires in COVID-19. Study information: From T cells, B-cell-depleted T cells, or PBMCs came the material, which was cDNA or gDNA.

In the study's own analysis: Reference gene primers were amplified, and this amplification served to estimate nucleated cell counts. Profiling relied on immunoSEQ multiplex PCR, and the TCRdb table lists in-frame clones only, not all of them. The DNA was the basis for D and trimming; V, J and clone size are from that table. Among about 140,000 clones listed, about 84% were seen once. Participant reports of clinical history set cohort assignment. A PCR-confirmed or clinician-diagnosed COVID-19 case had contacted exposed participants within 2 weeks of entry. The length of the CDR3 is 15 residues. From germline, CDR1 is LNHDA and CDR2 SQIVND (reference sequence). Trimming cost V 7 bases and J 4 bases; bases outside gene matches: 8.

The specimen was PBMCs or T cells enriched from blood (not recorded which). The clonotype was recovered from a woman under 30 who had been exposed to COVID-19. This rearrangement joins TRBV19 to TRBJ2-2; TRBD1 agrees at 8 bases. As DNA, the CDR3 is TGTGCCAGTAACCTGGACAGGGCCAGCACCGGGGAGCTGTTTTTT. Translated: CASNLDRASTGELFF.